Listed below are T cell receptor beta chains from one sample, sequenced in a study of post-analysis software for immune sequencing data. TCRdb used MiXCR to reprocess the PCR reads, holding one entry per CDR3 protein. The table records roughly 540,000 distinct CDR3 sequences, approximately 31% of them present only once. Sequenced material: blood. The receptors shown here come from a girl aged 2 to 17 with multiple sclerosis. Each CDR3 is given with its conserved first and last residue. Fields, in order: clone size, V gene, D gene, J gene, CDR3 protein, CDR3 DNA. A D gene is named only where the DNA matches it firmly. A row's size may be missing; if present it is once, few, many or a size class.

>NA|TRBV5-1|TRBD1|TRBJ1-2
CASSTGGNDYGYTF
TGCGCCAGCAGCACAGGGGGCAATGACTATGGCTACACCTTC
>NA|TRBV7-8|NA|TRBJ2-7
CASSLETGSYGQYF
TGTGCCAGCAGCTTAGAAACAGGATCCTACGGGCAGTACTTC
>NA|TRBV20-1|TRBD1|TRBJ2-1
CSAWGQSSYNEQFF
TGCAGTGCTTGGGGACAGTCCTCCTACAATGAGCAGTTCTTC
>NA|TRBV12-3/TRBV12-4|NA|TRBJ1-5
CASSPGVEPQHF
TGTGCCAGCAGCCCTGGGGTAGAGCCCCAGCATTTT
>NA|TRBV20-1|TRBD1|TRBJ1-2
CSAPRQGTYYGYTF
TGCAGTGCTCCGCGACAGGGGACATACTATGGCTACACCTTC
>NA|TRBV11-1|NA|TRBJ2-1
CASSENLVLQDEQFF
TGTGCCAGCAGTGAGAACTTGGTTTTACAAGATGAGCAGTTCTTC
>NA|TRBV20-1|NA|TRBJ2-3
CSARTEKPPGGTQYF
TGCAGTGCTCGGACGGAAAAACCCCCCGGGGGAACGCAGTATTTT
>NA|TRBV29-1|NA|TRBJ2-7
CSVEGSAYEQYF
TGCAGCGTTGAAGGCAGCGCCTACGAGCAGTACTTC
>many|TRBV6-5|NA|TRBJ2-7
CASSRDASYEQYF
TGTGCCAGCAGCCGGGACGCCTCCTACGAGCAGTACTTC
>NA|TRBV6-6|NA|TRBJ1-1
CASRVTLSPGKAFF
TGTGCCAGCAGAGTTACTTTATCCCCCGGGAAAGCTTTCTTT
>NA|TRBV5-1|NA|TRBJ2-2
CASSLIGGLNTGELFF
TGCGCCAGCAGCTTGATCGGGGGCCTAAACACCGGGGAGCTGTTTTTT
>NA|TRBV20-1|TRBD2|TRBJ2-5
CSAVGGAETQYF
TGCAGTGCCGTCGGGGGGGCAGAGACCCAGTACTTC
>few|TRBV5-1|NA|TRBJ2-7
CASSLERAGEQYF
TGCGCCAGCAGCTTGGAGAGGGCCGGCGAGCAGTACTTC
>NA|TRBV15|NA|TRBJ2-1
CATSRHKVTYNEQFF
TGTGCCACCAGCAGACACAAGGTAACCTACAATGAGCAGTTCTTC
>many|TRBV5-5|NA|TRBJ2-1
CASSRDGSSYNEQFF
TGTGCCAGCAGCCGGGACGGGAGCTCCTACAATGAGCAGTTCTTC
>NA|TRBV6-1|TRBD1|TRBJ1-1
CASTWTGDEAFF
TGTGCCAGCACATGGACAGGGGATGAAGCTTTCTTT
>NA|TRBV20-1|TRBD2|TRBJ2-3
CSASNILLGAGGSTDTQYF
TGCAGTGCTAGTAATATCTTGCTTGGGGCGGGGGGGAGCACAGATACGCAGTATTTT
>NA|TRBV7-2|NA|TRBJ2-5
CASSQGFKETQYF
TGTGCCAGCAGCCAAGGATTTAAAGAGACCCAGTACTTC
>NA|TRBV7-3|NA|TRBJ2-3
CASSFGWGAAQYF
TGTGCCAGCAGCTTTGGTTGGGGGGCGGCGCAGTATTTT
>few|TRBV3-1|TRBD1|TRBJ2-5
CATRPGQGEETQYF
TGTGCCACCAGACCGGGACAGGGGGAGGAGACCCAGTACTTC
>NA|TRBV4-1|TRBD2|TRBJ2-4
CASSQDAGGLAKNIQYF
TGCGCCAGCAGCCAAGATGCGGGGGGTCTAGCCAAAAACATTCAGTACTTC